What follows are 20 T cell receptor beta chains derived from one specimen sequenced in a study of CD8 T cells in acute hepatitis C reinfection. This sample's time point: naive CD8 control sorted from an acute-time-point sample. Clones were read by immunoSEQ multiplex PCR, and TCRdb kept only the in-frame ones, dropping some. This table holds about 38,000 clones, about 83% found once. Material for sequencing was naive CD8+ T cells from PBMCs. These receptors all come from a man aged 25-40 years with chronic hepatitis C.

The V call is TRBV5-1, the J call TRBJ2-1, with TRBD2 matching over 9 bases. Germline V lookup: CDR1 SGHRS, CDR2 YFSETQ. The CDR3 consists of 17 residues. Trimming took 4 bases from V and 2 from J; bases not matched to a gene: 10. The DNA of the CDR3 is TGCGCCAGCAGCGTGGATAGCGGGAGTCTCCCCTACAATGAGCAGTTCTTC. This gives the protein CASSVDSGSLPYNEQFF.

The chain has TRBV27 and TRBJ1-6, with TRBD1 matching over 8 bases. CDR1 is MNHEY, CDR2 SMNVEV, per germline (reference sequence). The CDR3 is 17 amino acids. The J segment lost 3 bases and the V segment lost 10 bases, leaving 14 bases of the junction unmatched. The CDR3 protein is CAKVPEDRDSYNSPLHF. In DNA form, the CDR3 reads TGTGCCAAAGTTCCAGAGGACAGGGACAGCTATAATTCACCCCTCCACTTT.

This clone was seen more than once but under ten times. The V gene is TRBV19, the J gene TRBJ1-2; the D gene is possibly TRBD1 (6 bases). CDR3 size: 10 residues. V lost 8 bases and J 8 bases, leaving 9 bases between the germline ends. Germline loops: CDR1 LNHDA, CDR2 SQIVND (reference sequence). Here the CDR3 DNA reads TGTGCCAGTGGGGGCTTCGGCTACACCTTC. This codes for CASGGFGYTF.

This clone was picked up one time. CDR3 loop: CASSSGTGRAETQYF. For the CDR3, the DNA is TGTGCCAGCAGTTCCGGGACAGGAAGGGCAGAGACCCAGTACTTC. The chain joins TRBV27 to TRBJ2-5, with 8 bases lining up with TRBD1. V was pared by 4 bases and J by 4 bases, with 8 bases of the junction left unmatched. Germline loops: CDR1 MNHEY, CDR2 SMNVEV (reference sequence). The CDR3 consists of 15 residues.

The chain is built from TRBV6-1 and TRBJ1-5; D uncertain. Germline CDR1 MNHNS, CDR2 SASEGT. The V end was cut by 8 bases, the J end by 16 bases, with 15 bases between. There are 10 residues in the CDR3. CDR3 loop: CASRDERLHF. As DNA, the CDR3 is TGTGCCAGCCGGGATGAGCGCCTCCATTTT.

The chain links TRBV19 to TRBJ2-1; TRBD2 might be the D (6 bases). Germline CDR1 is LNHDA and CDR2 is SQIVND (reference sequence). V shed 5 bases and J shed 8 bases, with 13 bases lying between them. The CDR3 length is 13 residues. CDR3 nucleotides: TGTGCCAGTAGTCCGGGACTGTTTTATGAGCAGTTCTTC. Protein product: CASSPGLFYEQFF. Using reference TRBV19 and TRBJ2-1 for the parts outside the CDR3, the full variable domain is DGGITQSPKYLFRKEGQNVTLSCEQNLNHDAMYWYRQDPGQGLRLIYYSQIVNDFQKGDIAEGYSVSREKKESFPLTVTSAQKNPTAFYLCASSPGLFYEQFFGPGTRLTVL.

V usage is TRBV7-9 and J usage is TRBJ2-7; D not resolved. CDR1 is SEHNR, CDR2 FQNEAQ, per germline (reference sequence). There are 12 residues in the CDR3. V was shortened by 1 base and J by 5 bases, with 6 bases between the two germline ends. DNA of the CDR3: TGTGCCAGCAGCTTAGGTCCGGACGAGCAGTACTTC. This translates into CASSLGPDEQYF.

In DNA form, the CDR3 reads TGTGCCAGCAGCCAAGGAATATCCACTGAAGCTTTCTTT. Its protein product is CASSQGISTEAFF. V is TRBV4-2 and J is TRBJ1-1; D not certain. Trimming left V 1 base short and J 4 bases short, with 7 bases between. The CDR3 totals 13 residues. Looked up from germline, CDR1 is LGHNA and CDR2 is YNFKEQ.

The rearrangement joins TRBV11-2 to TRBJ2-1; D gene unclear. The CDR3 is 12 amino acids. The germline V and J ends were trimmed by 0 bases and 7 bases, with 4 bases remaining between them. Looked up from germline, CDR1 is SGHAT and CDR2 is FQNNGV. The CDR3 is CASSLEGNEQFF. The CDR3 DNA sequence: TGTGCCAGCAGCTTAGAGGGAAATGAGCAGTTCTTC.

J is TRBJ2-2 and V is TRBV27; D unclear. Between the trimmed V and J ends, which lost 3 bases and 3 bases, there was a span of 5 bases. There are 13 residues in the CDR3. Germline CDR1 and CDR2: MNHEY and SMNVEV (reference sequence). The CDR3 spells CASSFLDTGELFF. The CDR3, as DNA: TGTGCCAGCAGTTTCCTGGACACCGGGGAGCTGTTTTTT.

This clone turned up a few times. The V gene is TRBV6-5, the J gene TRBJ1-5, with TRBD1 matching over 8 bases. The CDR3 has 14 residues. The V gene's germline CDR1 is MNHEY and CDR2 SVGAGI. The ends lost 5 bases at V and 4 bases at J; junction bases unmatched: 4. CDR3 bases: TGTGCCAGCAGTCGGACAGGGCTGAATCAGCCCCAGCATTTT. This translates into CASSRTGLNQPQHF.

This clone has only one observation. This sequence joins TRBV9 and TRBJ1-1; TRBD1 might be the D (5 bases). Trimming cost V 5 bases and J 2 bases, with 13 bases left between them. This CDR3 has 14 residues. Germline assignment: CDR1 SGDLS and CDR2 YYNGEE. DNA for the CDR3: TGTGCCAGCAGGACAGATGAGGATAACACTGAAGCTTTCTTT. Translated, it gives CASRTDEDNTEAFF.

The CDR3 sequence: CASSLIQGGETQYF. CDR3 nucleotides: TGTGCCAGCAGCTTAATCCAGGGAGGGGAGACCCAGTACTTC. The J gene is TRBJ2-5, the V gene TRBV13, with TRBD2 identical over 7 bases. CDR1 and CDR2 from the germline V gene are PRHDT and FYEKMQ (reference sequence). The CDR3 is 14 residues long. The junction had 5 bases not matched to a gene; V was cut back by 2 bases and J by 5 bases.

The gene calls are TRBV10-3 and TRBJ2-7, with D tentatively TRBD2 (5 bases). The V and J ends lost 3 bases and 0 bases respectively, with 15 bases between them. Germline V gene lookup returns CDR1 ENHRY and CDR2 SYGVKD. The CDR3 length is 16 residues. CDR3 nucleotides: TGTGCCATCAGTGAAAAATGGTCGGGGAGCTCCTACGAGCAGTACTTC. This gives the protein CAISEKWSGSSYEQYF.

The rearrangement uses TRBV19 and TRBJ2-3, with TRBD2 as a possible D gene (6 bases). Trimming removed 7 bases at V and 0 bases at J, with 14 bases between. The CDR3 extends over 15 amino acids. Germline CDR1 reads LNHDA; CDR2 reads SQIVND (reference sequence). The CDR3: CASKVSGASTDTQYF. For the CDR3, the DNA is TGTGCCAGTAAAGTTTCGGGAGCTAGCACAGATACGCAGTATTTT.

The chain links TRBV15 to TRBJ2-7; D ambiguous. In germline, CDR1 is LNHNV, CDR2 YYDKDF (reference sequence). The CDR3 has 13 amino acids. V was shortened by 0 bases and J by 2 bases, with 5 bases between the two germline ends. For the CDR3, the DNA is TGTGCCACCAGCAGAGAGGCCACCTACGAGCAGTACTTC. Protein: CATSREATYEQYF.

The V and J genes are TRBV7-8 and TRBJ1-2; TRBD1 aligns across 11 bases. The CDR3 loop spans 14 amino acids. The J segment lost 5 bases and the V segment lost 4 bases, leaving 3 bases of the junction unmatched. CDR1 is SGHVS and CDR2 is FQNEAQ in the germline V gene. CDR3 sequence (DNA): TGTGCCAGCAGCTGGACAGGGGGCGAGTATGGCTACACCTTC. Translated: CASSWTGGEYGYTF.

The chain links TRBV5-5 to TRBJ2-7, with unresolved D. The CDR3 sequence is 13 residues long. Trimming removed 0 bases at V and 3 bases at J, with 7 bases between. Germline loops: CDR1 SGHKS, CDR2 YYEKEE (reference sequence). CDR3 bases: TGTGCCAGCAGCTTGGGCAGTTTCTACGAGCAGTACTTC. Amino acids: CASSLGSFYEQYF.

The CDR3 here is CASSSTGFWNQPQHF. The CDR3 region has the DNA TGTGCCAGTAGCTCGACAGGGTTTTGGAATCAGCCCCAGCATTTT. The chain couples TRBV19 to TRBJ1-5, with 7 nucleotides matching TRBD1. Germline V gives CDR1 LNHDA, CDR2 SQIVND (reference sequence). The CDR3 has 15 amino acids. Losses at the gene ends were 6 bases for V and 4 bases for J; bases not matched to a gene: 9.

This clone was seen more than once but under ten times. The chain links TRBV19 to TRBJ2-7, with D possibly matching TRBD2 (6 bases). There are 13 residues in the CDR3. Germline V CDR1 and CDR2: LNHDA, SQIVND (reference sequence). Trimming stripped 7 bases from V and 3 bases from J, with 13 bases between. The CDR3 here is CASTPGGFYEQYF. Written as DNA, the CDR3 is TGTGCCAGTACCCCCGGGGGATTCTACGAGCAGTACTTC. Supplemented by reference TRBV19 and TRBJ2-7, the full variable domain reads DGGITQSPKYLFRKEGQNVTLSCEQNLNHDAMYWYRQDPGQGLRLIYYSQIVNDFQKGDIAEGYSVSREKKESFPLTVTSAQKNPTAFYLCASTPGGFYEQYFGPGTRLTVT.